A selection of T cell receptor beta chains follows, all from one sample in a study of response to subunit inactivated influenza vaccine. TCRdb used MiXCR to reprocess the RT-PCR reads, holding one entry per CDR3 protein. This table holds more than 550,000 distinct CDR3 sequences, 12% found once. The sample here was PBMCs from blood, taken on the day of vaccination. These receptors were collected from a man aged 45-65 years who received an inactivated influenza vaccine. CDR3s include the opening cysteine and the closing phenylalanine or tryptophan. Each record gives: CDR3 length, D gene, V gene, J gene, clone size, CDR3 DNA, CDR3 protein. D genes are given only for firm matches. The listing skips clone size in some rows; elsewhere it reads once, few, many or a size class.

>14|TRBD1|TRBV12-3/TRBV12-4|TRBJ2-7|many
TGTGCCAGCAGTTTTCGGTCAGGGGGAAACGAGCAGTACTTC
CASSFRSGGNEQYF
>16|NA|TRBV28|TRBJ2-3|few
TGTGCCAGCAGTTTATTAGGGCCGGTAAGCACAGATACGCAGTATTTT
CASSLLGPVSTDTQYF
>14|NA|TRBV20-1|TRBJ2-7|many
TGCAGTGCTAGAGTAACAGGATTCTCCTACGAGCAGTACTTC
CSARVTGFSYEQYF
>17|TRBD2|TRBV28|TRBJ2-4|NA
TGTGCCAGCAGTACCGAGACTAGCGGCTTAGCCAAAAACATTCAGTACTTC
CASSTETSGLAKNIQYF
>14|NA|TRBV12-3/TRBV12-4|TRBJ1-5|few
TGTGCCAGCAGACCTCAGGGCCACAATCAGCCCCAGCATTTT
CASRPQGHNQPQHF
>13|NA|TRBV27|TRBJ2-1|NA
TGTGCCAGCACCTCGGGCGGATACAATGAGCAGTTCTTC
CASTSGGYNEQFF
>17|TRBD2|TRBV28|TRBJ2-7|many
TGTGCCAGCAGTTCCCCGGGACTAGCGGGAGTTTCCTACGAGCAGTACTTC
CASSSPGLAGVSYEQYF
>17|NA|TRBV6-2/TRBV6-3|TRBJ1-2|many
TGTGCCAGCAGTTTCGACTCGGGGCCAGGATACTCCTATGGCTACACCTTC
CASSFDSGPGYSYGYTF
>13|NA|TRBV3-1|TRBJ2-7|many
TGTGCCAGCAGCCAAGACAGGGGCCACGAGCAGTACTTC
CASSQDRGHEQYF
>13|NA|TRBV10-1|TRBJ2-2|few
TGCGCCAGCAGTGAAATGCGGGCCGGGGAGCTGTTTTTT
CASSEMRAGELFF
>13|NA|TRBV11-2|TRBJ2-6|once
TGTGCCACCGGTGGATACGGGGCCAACGTCCTGACTTTC
CATGGYGANVLTF
>18|TRBD2|TRBV4-3|TRBJ2-1|NA
TGCGCCAGCAACCGGCTCCTAGCGGGGGGGAGCTCCTACAATGAGCAGTTCTTC
CASNRLLAGGSSYNEQFF
>15|NA|TRBV20-1|TRBJ2-3|few
TGCAGTGCTAGATACACAGGGTGGGGCACAGATACGCAGTATTTT
CSARYTGWGTDTQYF
>14|TRBD2|TRBV28|TRBJ2-7|many
TGTGCCAGCAAGCTCCGGGACTATTCCTACGAGCAGTACTTC
CASKLRDYSYEQYF
>12|NA|TRBV5-6|TRBJ2-7|NA
TGTGCCAGCAGCTTTTGGTCCTACGAGCAGTACTTC
CASSFWSYEQYF
>16|NA|TRBV27|TRBJ2-3|NA
TGTGCCAGCAGTTTATTAGTCGGGAGCGGCACAGATACGCAGTATTTT
CASSLLVGSGTDTQYF
>13|NA|TRBV18|TRBJ2-1|NA
TGTGCCAGCTCACCAATAGGATTTAATGAGCAGTTCTTC
CASSPIGFNEQFF
>14|NA|TRBV18|TRBJ2-3|NA
TGTGCCAGCTCAACAGGGTTAAGCACAGATACGCAGTATTTT
CASSTGLSTDTQYF
>15|NA|TRBV15|TRBJ1-5|NA
TGTGCCACCAGCAGAGTGGGCCCCGGGAGTCAGCCCCAGCATTTT
CATSRVGPGSQPQHF
>15|TRBD2|TRBV20-1|TRBJ2-7|NA
TGCAGTGCTAGATCCGGACTAGCGGGAATGTACGAGCAGTACTTC
CSARSGLAGMYEQYF
>17|TRBD2|TRBV20-1|TRBJ2-5|few
TGCAGTGCTAGAGTTAGCGGGGGGCCCGACAACCAAGAGACCCAGTACTTC
CSARVSGGPDNQETQYF
>16|NA|TRBV2|TRBJ2-5|many
TGTGCCAGCAGTGTCGATCCAGCTAATACCAAAGGGACCCAGTACTTC
CASSVDPANTKGTQYF
>14|TRBD1|TRBV12-3/TRBV12-4|TRBJ1-6|few
TGTGCCAGCAGGACCGGGACAGCCAATTCACCCCTCCACTTT
CASRTGTANSPLHF
>12|NA|TRBV9|TRBJ1-2|NA
TGTGCCAGCAGCAGGAATGCACTTGGCTACACCTTC
CASSRNALGYTF
>16|NA|TRBV5-1|TRBJ2-1|many
TGCGCCAGCAGCTTGGCCGCGGGGAGCTCCTACAATGAGCAGTTCTTC
CASSLAAGSSYNEQFF
>12|NA|TRBV12-3/TRBV12-4|TRBJ2-2|many
TGTGCCAGCAGGCAAAGCACCGGGGAGCTGTTTTTT
CASRQSTGELFF
>16|NA|TRBV19|TRBJ2-1|few
TGTGCCAGTAGGACGGTAGGGAGAGGATCCTACAATGAGCAGTTCTTC
CASRTVGRGSYNEQFF
>14|TRBD2|TRBV7-2|TRBJ2-1|few
TGTGCCAGCAGCTTAGCGGGACTACCCAATGAGCAGTTCTTC
CASSLAGLPNEQFF
>15|TRBD1|TRBV2|TRBJ2-7|NA
TGTGCCAGCAGTGGTCTGGGGACAGGGAGCGACGAGCAGTACTTC
CASSGLGTGSDEQYF
>18|TRBD2|TRBV11-1|TRBJ2-3|few
TGTGCCAGCAGCCCTAGCCGGGGGGTGGCCATTGACACAGATACGCAGTATTTT
CASSPSRGVAIDTDTQYF
>15|TRBD2|TRBV2|TRBJ2-1|few
TGTGCCAGCCAGTCGGGACTAGCGGGAGCGGGTGAGCAGTTCTTC
CASQSGLAGAGEQFF
>13|NA|TRBV7-7|TRBJ2-3|few
TGTGCTAGCAGCTTAGGCGGCGGAGGGACGCAGTATTTT
CASSLGGGGTQYF
>17|TRBD1|TRBV27|TRBJ2-6|NA
TGTGCCAGCACTTGGACAGGGGGGTACTCTGGGGCCAACGTCCTGACTTTC
CASTWTGGYSGANVLTF
>15|TRBD2|TRBV5-1|TRBJ2-5|many
TGCGCCAGCAGCTTTAGCGGGGGGATGGAAGAGACCCAGTACTTC
CASSFSGGMEETQYF
>13|NA|TRBV6-2/TRBV6-3|TRBJ2-2|many
TGTGCCAGCAGTTACGATCCAGTCGGGGAGCTGTTTTTT
CASSYDPVGELFF
>17|TRBD2|TRBV7-2|TRBJ2-3|few
TGTGCCAGCAGCCCCCTGGGTAGCGGGTCTAGCACAGATACGCAGTATTTT
CASSPLGSGSSTDTQYF
>14|TRBD2|TRBV12-3/TRBV12-4|TRBJ2-7|NA
TGTGCCAGCACCACCCGGGGGGAAAGGAGGGAGCAGTACTTC
CASTTRGERREQYF
>15|NA|TRBV25-1|TRBJ2-1|NA
TGTGCCAGCAGTGAAACGGGGTTTAGCAGGAATGAGCAGTTCTTC
CASSETGFSRNEQFF
>13|TRBD2|TRBV12-3/TRBV12-4|TRBJ2-3|many
TGTGCCAGCAGGGGACTAGCGGCAGATACGCAGTATTTT
CASRGLAADTQYF
>15|TRBD1|TRBV20-1|TRBJ2-2|NA
TGCAGTGCTAGAGATTATCGACAGGGGACCGGGGAGCTGTTTTTT
CSARDYRQGTGELFF
>15|TRBD2|TRBV3-1|TRBJ2-1|NA
TGTGCCAGCAGCCTCGTAGCGGGAGGGCCCAGTGAGCAGTTCTTC
CASSLVAGGPSEQFF